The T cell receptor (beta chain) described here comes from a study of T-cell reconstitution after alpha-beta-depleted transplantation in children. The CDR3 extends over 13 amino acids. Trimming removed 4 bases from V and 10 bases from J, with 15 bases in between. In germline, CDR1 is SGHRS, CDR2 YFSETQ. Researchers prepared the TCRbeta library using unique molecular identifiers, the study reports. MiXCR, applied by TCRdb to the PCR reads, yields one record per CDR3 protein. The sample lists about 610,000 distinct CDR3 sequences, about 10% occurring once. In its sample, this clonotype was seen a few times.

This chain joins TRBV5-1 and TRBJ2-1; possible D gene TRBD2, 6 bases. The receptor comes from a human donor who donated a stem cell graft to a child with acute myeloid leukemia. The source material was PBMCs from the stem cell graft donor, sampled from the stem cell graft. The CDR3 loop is CASSGGSGDEQFF. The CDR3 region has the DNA TGCGCCAGCAGCGGGGGGAGTGGTGACGAGCAGTTCTTC.